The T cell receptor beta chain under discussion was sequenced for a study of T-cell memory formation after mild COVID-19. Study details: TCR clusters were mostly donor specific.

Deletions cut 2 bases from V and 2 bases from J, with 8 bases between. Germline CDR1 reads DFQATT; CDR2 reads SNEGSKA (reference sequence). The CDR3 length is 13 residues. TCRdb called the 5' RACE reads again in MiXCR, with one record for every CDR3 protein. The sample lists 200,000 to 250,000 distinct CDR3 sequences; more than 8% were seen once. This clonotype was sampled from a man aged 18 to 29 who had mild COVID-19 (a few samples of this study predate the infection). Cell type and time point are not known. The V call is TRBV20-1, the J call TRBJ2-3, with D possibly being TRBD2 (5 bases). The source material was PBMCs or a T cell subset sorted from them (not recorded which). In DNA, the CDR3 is TGCAGTGCTAGACTAGCCGACACAGATACGCAGTATTTT. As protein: CSARLADTDTQYF.